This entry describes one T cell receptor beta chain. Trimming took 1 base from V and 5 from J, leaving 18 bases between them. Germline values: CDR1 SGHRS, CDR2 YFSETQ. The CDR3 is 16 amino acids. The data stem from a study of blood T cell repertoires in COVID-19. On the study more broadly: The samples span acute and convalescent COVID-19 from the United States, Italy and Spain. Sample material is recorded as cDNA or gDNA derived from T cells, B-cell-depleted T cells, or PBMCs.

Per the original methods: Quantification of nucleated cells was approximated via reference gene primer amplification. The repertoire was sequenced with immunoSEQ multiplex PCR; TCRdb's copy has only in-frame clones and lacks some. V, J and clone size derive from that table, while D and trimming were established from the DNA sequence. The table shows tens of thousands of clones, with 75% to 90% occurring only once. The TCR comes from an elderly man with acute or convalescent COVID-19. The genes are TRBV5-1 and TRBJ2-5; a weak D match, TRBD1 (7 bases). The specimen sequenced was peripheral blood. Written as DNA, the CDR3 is TGCGCCAGCAGCTTGTTCCAGGGGGGAAATGGGGAGACCCAGTACTTC. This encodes CASSLFQGGNGETQYF.